The clone carrying this TCR beta chain was recorded only once. Its target is unknown. cDNA reverse transcribed from extracted RNA served as the sequencing template. The data were produced by immunoSEQ multiplex PCR, yet TCRdb's version contains in-frame clones alone and is incomplete. The table includes some 170,000 clones, 50% to 75% detected once. This sample is drawn from a study of CD8+ T cells in alopecia areata. On the study more broadly: Tofacitinib continued for 6 to 18 months and was then withheld for 6 months.

Findings of the study overall: Normal scalp showed lower clonality than lesional scalp, especially alopecia totalis/universalis. Resident alphabeta T cells of normal skin are also sequenced in scalp samples.

Researchers picked out CD4+ and CD8+ T cells from PBMCs by sorting. Germline V CDR1 and CDR2: LNHNV, YYDKDF (reference sequence). The CDR3 has 16 residues. Trimming pared 0 bases from V and 5 bases from J, leaving 16 bases between. Material: CD4+ T cells sorted from blood, obtained at week 0. The receptor's source is a human donor with alopecia areata. The chain combines TRBV15 with TRBJ2-5, with a weak D call TRBD2 (5 bases). The CDR3 region has the DNA TGTGCCACCAGCAGAGAGGGTTTGGGGAGAGAGGAGACCCAGTACTTC. This codes for CATSREGLGREETQYF.